This record covers a single TCR beta chain. This entry comes from a study of control samples from healthy donors and cancer patients. The data were produced by immunoSEQ multiplex PCR, yet TCRdb's version contains in-frame clones alone and is incomplete. The table records about 160,000 clones, just over 95% of them present only once. This receptor was obtained from a woman in her 30s in good health. The source material was blood.

CDR3 bases: TGTGCCAGCAGAAGACAGGAGGCCTACAATGAGCAGTTCTTC. Translation: CASRRQEAYNEQFF. The chain combines TRBV6-5 with TRBJ2-1; possible D gene TRBD1, 6 bases. The CDR3 is made up of 14 amino acids. V was pared by 6 bases and J by 2 bases, with 11 bases between. Germline V gene data show CDR1 as MNHEY and CDR2 as SVGAGI.